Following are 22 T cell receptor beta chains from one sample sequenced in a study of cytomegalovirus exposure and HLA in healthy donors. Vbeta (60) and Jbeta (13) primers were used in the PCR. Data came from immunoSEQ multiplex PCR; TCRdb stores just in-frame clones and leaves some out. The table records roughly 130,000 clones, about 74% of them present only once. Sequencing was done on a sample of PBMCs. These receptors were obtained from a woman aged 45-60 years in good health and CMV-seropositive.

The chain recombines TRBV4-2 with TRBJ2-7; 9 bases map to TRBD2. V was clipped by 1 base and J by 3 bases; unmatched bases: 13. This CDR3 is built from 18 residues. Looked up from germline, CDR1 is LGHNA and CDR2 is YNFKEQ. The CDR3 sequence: CASSQVLLAGDKGYEQYF. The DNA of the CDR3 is TGTGCCAGCAGCCAAGTTCTCTTAGCGGGGGATAAAGGCTACGAGCAGTACTTC.

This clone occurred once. CDR3 region: CASSYGGTGGYTF. The CDR3 nucleotides read TGTGCCAGCAGTTACGGCGGCACTGGTGGCTACACCTTC. The V and J genes are TRBV6-5 and TRBJ1-2; D not certain. This CDR3 is built from 13 residues. CDR1 is MNHEY and CDR2 is SVGAGI in the germline V gene. V lost 2 bases and J 7 bases, leaving 11 bases between the germline ends.

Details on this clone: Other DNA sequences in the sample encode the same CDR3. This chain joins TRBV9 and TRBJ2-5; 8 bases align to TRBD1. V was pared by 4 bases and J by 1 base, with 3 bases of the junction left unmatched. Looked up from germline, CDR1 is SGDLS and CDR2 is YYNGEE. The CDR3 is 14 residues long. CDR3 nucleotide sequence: TGTGCCAGCAGCTTAGGACAGGGCCAAGAGACCCAGTACTTC. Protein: CASSLGQGQETQYF. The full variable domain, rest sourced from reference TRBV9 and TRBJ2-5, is DSGVTQTPKHLITATGQRVTLRCSPRSGDLSVYWYQQSLDQGLQFLIQYYNGEERAKGNILERFSAQQFPDLHSELNLSSLELGDSALYFCASSLGQGQETQYFGPGTRLLVL.

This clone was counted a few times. In DNA, the CDR3 is TGTGCCAGTACCAAGGGGACAGCAAACACTGAAGCTTTCTTT. Protein sequence: CASTKGTANTEAFF. The chain couples TRBV19 to TRBJ1-1; 7 nucleotides match TRBD1. V lost 7 bases and J lost 2; bases outside the gene matches: 7. CDR1 is LNHDA, CDR2 SQIVND, per germline (reference sequence). This CDR3 is built from 14 residues. The full variable domain, with the rest looked up from reference TRBV19 and TRBJ1-1, is DGGITQSPKYLFRKEGQNVTLSCEQNLNHDAMYWYRQDPGQGLRLIYYSQIVNDFQKGDIAEGYSVSREKKESFPLTVTSAQKNPTAFYLCASTKGTANTEAFFGQGTRLTVV.

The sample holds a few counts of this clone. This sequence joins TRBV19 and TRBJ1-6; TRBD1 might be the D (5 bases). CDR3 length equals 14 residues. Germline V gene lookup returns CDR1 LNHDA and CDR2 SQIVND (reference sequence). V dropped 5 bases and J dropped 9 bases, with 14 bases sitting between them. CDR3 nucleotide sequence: TGTGCCAGTAGTCTTGGCAGGGAGGGTTCACCCCTCCACTTT. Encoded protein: CASSLGREGSPLHF.

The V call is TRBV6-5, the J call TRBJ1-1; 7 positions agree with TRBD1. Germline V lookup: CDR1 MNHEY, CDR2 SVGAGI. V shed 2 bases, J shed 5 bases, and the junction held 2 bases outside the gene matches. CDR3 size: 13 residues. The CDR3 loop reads CASSYGRGTEAFF. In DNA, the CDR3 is TGTGCCAGCAGTTACGGCAGGGGGACTGAAGCTTTCTTT.

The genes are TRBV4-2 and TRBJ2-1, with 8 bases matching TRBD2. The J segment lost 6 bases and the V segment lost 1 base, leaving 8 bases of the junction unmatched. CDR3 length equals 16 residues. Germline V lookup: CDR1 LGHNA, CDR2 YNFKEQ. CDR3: CASSQVAAGAPNEQFF. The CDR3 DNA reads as TGTGCCAGCAGCCAAGTGGCAGCGGGGGCCCCCAATGAGCAGTTCTTC.

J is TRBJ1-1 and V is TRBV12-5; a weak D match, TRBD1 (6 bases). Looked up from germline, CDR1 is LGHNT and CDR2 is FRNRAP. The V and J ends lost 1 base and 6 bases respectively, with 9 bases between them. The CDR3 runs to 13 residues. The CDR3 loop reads CASGLEGGSEAFF. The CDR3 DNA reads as TGTGCTAGTGGTTTGGAAGGGGGATCTGAAGCTTTCTTT. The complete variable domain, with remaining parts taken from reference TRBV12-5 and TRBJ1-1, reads DARVTQTPRHKVTEMGQEVTMRCQPILGHNTVFWYRQTMMQGLELLAYFRNRAPLDDSGMPKDRFSAEMPDATLATLKIQPSEPRDSAVYFCASGLEGGSEAFFGQGTRLTVV.

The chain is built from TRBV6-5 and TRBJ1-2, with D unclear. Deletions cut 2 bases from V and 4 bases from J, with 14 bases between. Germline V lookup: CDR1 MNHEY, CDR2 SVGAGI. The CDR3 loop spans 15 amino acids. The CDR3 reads CASSYGSMEVYGYTF. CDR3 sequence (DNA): TGTGCCAGCAGTTACGGGTCGATGGAGGTCTATGGCTACACCTTC.

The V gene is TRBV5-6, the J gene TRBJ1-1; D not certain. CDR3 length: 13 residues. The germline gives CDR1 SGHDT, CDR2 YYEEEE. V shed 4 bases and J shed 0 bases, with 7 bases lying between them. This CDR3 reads CASSISVNTEAFF. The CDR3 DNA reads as TGTGCCAGCAGCATTTCAGTGAACACTGAAGCTTTCTTT.

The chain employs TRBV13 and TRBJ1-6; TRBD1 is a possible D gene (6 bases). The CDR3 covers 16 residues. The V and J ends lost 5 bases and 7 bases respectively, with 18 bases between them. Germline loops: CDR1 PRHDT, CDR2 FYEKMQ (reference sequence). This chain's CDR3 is CASSPYRDLRNSPLHF. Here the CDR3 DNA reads TGTGCCAGCAGCCCTTACAGGGACCTGAGGAATTCACCCCTCCACTTT.

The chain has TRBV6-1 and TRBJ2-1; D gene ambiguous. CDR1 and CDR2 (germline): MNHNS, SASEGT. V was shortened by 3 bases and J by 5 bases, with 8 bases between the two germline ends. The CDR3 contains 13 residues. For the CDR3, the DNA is TGTGCCAGCAGTGAGGGCCGCAACAATGAGCAGTTCTTC. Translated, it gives CASSEGRNNEQFF.

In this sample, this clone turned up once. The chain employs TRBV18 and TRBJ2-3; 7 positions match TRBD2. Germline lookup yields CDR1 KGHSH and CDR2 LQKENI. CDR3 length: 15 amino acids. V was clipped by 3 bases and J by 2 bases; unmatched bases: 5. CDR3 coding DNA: TGTGCCAGCTCACCTCGCGGGGGACCCACAGATACGCAGTATTTT. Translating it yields CASSPRGGPTDTQYF.

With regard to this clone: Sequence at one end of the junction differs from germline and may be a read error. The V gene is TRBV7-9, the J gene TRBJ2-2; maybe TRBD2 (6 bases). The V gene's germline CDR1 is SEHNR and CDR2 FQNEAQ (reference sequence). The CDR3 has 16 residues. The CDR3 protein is CSSSLAMGGNTGELFF. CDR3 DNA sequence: TGTTCCAGCAGCCTGGCCATGGGGGGGAACACCGGGGAGCTGTTTTTT.

The CDR3 region is CASRAAGEYSYNEQFF. The CDR3 DNA follows: TGTGCCAGTAGAGCAGCGGGGGAATACTCCTACAATGAGCAGTTCTTC. This chain links TRBV19 with TRBJ2-1; 8 bases agree with TRBD2. Per germline, CDR1 LNHDA and CDR2 SQIVND (reference sequence). This CDR3 is built from 16 residues. Trimming cost V 6 bases and J 0 bases; bases outside gene matches: 7.

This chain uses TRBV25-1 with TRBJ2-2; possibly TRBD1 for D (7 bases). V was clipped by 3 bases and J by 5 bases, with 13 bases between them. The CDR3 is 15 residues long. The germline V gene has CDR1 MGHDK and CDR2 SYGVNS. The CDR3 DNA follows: TGTGCCAGCAGTGAGTACAGGGGAGGTACCGGGGAGCTGTTTTTT. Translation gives CASSEYRGGTGELFF.

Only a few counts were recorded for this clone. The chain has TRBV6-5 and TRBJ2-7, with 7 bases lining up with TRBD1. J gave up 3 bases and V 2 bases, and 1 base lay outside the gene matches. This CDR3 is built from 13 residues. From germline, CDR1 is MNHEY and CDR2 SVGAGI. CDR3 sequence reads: CASSYRGRYEQYF. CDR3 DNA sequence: TGTGCCAGCAGTTACAGGGGGCGCTACGAGCAGTACTTC.

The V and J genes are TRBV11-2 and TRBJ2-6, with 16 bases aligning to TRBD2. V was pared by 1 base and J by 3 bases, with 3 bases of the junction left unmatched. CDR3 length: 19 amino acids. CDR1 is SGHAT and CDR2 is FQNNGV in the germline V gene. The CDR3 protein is CASSLAGLAGGYGANVLTF. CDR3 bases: TGTGCCAGCAGCTTAGCGGGACTAGCGGGGGGGTATGGGGCCAACGTCCTGACTTTC.

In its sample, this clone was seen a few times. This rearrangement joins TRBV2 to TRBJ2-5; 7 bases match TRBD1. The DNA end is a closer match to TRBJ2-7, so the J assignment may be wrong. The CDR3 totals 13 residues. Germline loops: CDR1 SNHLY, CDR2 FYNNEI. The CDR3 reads CASSETGDDEQYF. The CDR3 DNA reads TGTGCCAGCAGTGAAACAGGGGACGACGAGCAGTACTTC.

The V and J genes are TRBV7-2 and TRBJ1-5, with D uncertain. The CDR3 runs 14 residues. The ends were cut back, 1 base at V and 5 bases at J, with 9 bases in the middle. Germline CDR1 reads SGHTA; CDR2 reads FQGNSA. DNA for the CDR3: TGTGCCAGCAGCTTAGATCGACTCGATCAGCCCCAGCATTTT. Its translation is CASSLDRLDQPQHF.

The CDR3 nucleotides are TGTGCCAGCAGCTTGGAAATCGGGAGGAACTATGGCTACACCTTC. This encodes CASSLEIGRNYGYTF. The gene calls are TRBV5-5 and TRBJ1-2; D is ambiguous. The CDR3 totals 15 residues. V dropped 0 bases and J dropped 2 bases, with 11 bases sitting between them. Germline V lookup: CDR1 SGHKS, CDR2 YYEKEE (reference sequence). Full variable domain (outside the CDR3, taken from reference TRBV5-5 and TRBJ1-2): DAGVTQSPTHLIKTRGQQVTLRCSPISGHKSVSWYQQVLGQGPQFIFQYYEKEERGRGNFPDRFSARQFPNYSSELNVNALLLGDSALYLCASSLEIGRNYGYTFGSGTRLTVV.

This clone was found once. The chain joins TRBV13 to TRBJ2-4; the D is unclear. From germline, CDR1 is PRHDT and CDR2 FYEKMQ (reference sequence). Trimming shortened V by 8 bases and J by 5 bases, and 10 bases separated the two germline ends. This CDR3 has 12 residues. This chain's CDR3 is CASARGENIQYF. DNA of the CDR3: TGTGCCAGCGCACGCGGCGAAAACATTCAGTACTTC.